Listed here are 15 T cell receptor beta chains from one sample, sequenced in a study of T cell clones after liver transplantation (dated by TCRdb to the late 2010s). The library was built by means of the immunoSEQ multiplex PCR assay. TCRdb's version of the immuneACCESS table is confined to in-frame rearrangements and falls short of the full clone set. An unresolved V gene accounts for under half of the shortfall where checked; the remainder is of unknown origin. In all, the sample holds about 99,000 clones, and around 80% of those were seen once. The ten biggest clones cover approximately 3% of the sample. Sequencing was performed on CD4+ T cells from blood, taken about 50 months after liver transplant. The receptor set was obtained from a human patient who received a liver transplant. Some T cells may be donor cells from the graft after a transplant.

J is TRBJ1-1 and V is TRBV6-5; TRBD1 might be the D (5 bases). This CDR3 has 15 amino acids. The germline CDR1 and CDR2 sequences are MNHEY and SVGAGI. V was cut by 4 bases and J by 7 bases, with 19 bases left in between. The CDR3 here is CASSSSGTSFYEAFF. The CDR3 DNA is TGTGCCAGCAGTTCTTCCGGGACCAGCTTCTATGAAGCTTTCTTT.

In nucleotides, the CDR3 is TGTGCCAGCAGCCGCATCGGGAACAACAATGAGCAGTTCTTC. It yields the protein CASSRIGNNNEQFF. The rearrangement joins TRBV11-2 to TRBJ2-1; a weak D match, TRBD2 (5 bases). V shed 5 bases and J shed 5 bases, with 13 bases lying between them. The CDR3 is 14 residues long. CDR1 is SGHAT, CDR2 FQNNGV, per germline.

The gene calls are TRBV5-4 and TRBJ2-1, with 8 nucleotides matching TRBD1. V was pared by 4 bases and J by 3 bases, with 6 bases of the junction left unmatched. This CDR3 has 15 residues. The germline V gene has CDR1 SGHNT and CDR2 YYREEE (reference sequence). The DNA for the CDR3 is TGTGCCAGCAGCGCCCGGACAGGGAGCTACAATGAGCAGTTCTTC. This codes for CASSARTGSYNEQFF.

CDR3 sequence (DNA): TGTGCCAGCGCGGGGAATTCACCCCTCCACTTT. Translation: CASAGNSPLHF. The chain links TRBV27 to TRBJ1-6; D is undetermined. This CDR3 region has 11 residues. Germline V lookup: CDR1 MNHEY, CDR2 SMNVEV (reference sequence). Trimming took off 8 bases at V and 7 bases at J, with 6 bases between the two ends.

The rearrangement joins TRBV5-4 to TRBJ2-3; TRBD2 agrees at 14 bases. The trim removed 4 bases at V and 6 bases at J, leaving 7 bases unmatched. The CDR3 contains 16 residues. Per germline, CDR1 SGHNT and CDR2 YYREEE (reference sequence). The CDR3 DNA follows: TGTGCCAGCAGCCTCGGACTAGCGGGAGGTATGGATACGCAGTATTTT. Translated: CASSLGLAGGMDTQYF.

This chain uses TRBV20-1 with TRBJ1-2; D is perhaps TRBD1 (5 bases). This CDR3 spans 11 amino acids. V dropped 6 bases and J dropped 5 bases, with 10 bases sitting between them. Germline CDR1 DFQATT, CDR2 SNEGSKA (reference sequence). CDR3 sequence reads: CSAWGGYGYTF. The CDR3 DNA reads TGCAGTGCGTGGGGGGGTTATGGCTACACCTTC.

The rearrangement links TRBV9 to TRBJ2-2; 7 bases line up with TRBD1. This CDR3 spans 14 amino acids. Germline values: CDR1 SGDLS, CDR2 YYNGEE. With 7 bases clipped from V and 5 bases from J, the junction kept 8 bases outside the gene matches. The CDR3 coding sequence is TGTGCCAGCGGAATTCAACAGGGGACCGGGGAGCTGTTTTTT. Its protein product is CASGIQQGTGELFF.

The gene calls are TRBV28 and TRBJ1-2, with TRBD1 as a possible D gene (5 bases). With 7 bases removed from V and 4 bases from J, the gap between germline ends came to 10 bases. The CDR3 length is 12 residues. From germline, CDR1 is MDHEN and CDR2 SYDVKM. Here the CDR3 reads CASNQGIYGYTF. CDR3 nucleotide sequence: TGTGCCAGCAATCAGGGAATCTATGGCTACACCTTC.

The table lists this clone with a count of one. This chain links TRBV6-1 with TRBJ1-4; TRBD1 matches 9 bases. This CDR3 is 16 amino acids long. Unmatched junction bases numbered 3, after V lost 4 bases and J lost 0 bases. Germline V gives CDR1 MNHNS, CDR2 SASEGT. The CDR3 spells CASSVRQGATNEKLFF. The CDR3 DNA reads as TGTGCCAGCAGTGTTCGACAGGGGGCAACTAATGAAAAACTGTTTTTT.

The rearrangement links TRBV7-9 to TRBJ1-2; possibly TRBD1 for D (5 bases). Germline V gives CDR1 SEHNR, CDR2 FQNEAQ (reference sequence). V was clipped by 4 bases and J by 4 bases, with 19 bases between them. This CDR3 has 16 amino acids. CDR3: CASSSPTLGALYGYTF. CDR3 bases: TGTGCCAGCAGCTCGCCGACGCTAGGGGCACTCTATGGCTACACCTTC.

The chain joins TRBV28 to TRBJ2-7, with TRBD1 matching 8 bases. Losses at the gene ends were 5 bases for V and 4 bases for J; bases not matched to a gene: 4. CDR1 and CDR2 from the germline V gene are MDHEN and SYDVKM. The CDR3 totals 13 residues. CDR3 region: CASSPGTGYEQYF. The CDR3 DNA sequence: TGTGCCAGCAGTCCCGGGACAGGTTACGAGCAGTACTTC.

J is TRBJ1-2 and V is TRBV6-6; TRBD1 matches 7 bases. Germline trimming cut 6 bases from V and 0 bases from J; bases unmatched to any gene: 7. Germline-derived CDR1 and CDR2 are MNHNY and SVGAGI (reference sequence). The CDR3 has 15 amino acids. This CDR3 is CASSRRDSPNYGYTF. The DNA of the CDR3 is TGTGCCAGCAGCCGGCGGGACAGCCCTAACTATGGCTACACCTTC.

CDR3 region: CASSPSNFLAYEQYF. The CDR3 nucleotides are TGTGCCAGCAGCCCCAGTAACTTCCTCGCCTACGAGCAGTACTTC. The chain recombines TRBV5-6 with TRBJ2-7; D is unclear. Per germline, CDR1 SGHDT and CDR2 YYEEEE. The V end was cut by 4 bases, the J end by 2 bases, with 16 bases between. The CDR3 is made up of 15 amino acids. The complete variable domain, with remaining parts taken from reference TRBV5-6 and TRBJ2-7, reads DAGVTQSPTHLIKTRGQQVTLRCSPKSGHDTVSWYQQALGQGPQFIFQYYEEEERQRGNFPDRFSGHQFPNYSSELNVNALLLGDSALYLCASSPSNFLAYEQYFGPGTRLTVT.

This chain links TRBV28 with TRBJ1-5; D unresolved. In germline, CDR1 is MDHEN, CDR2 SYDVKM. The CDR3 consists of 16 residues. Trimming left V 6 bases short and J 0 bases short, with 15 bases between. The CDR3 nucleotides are TGTGCCAGCAGCCCCACTAGAGTCCTTAGCAATCAGCCCCAGCATTTT. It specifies CASSPTRVLSNQPQHF.

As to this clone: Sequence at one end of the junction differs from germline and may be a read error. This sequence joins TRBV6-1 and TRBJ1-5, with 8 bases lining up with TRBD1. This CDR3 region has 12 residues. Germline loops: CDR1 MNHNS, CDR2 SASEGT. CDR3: CASRRTGDRSNF. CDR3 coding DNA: TGTGCCAGCAGGCGCACTGGGGACAGGAGCAATTTT.